The present entry profiles one TCR beta chain with its context. Its specificity is not known. 13 Jbeta primers and 60 Vbeta primers were used for the PCR. Profiled with immunoSEQ multiplex PCR; TCRdb holds only in-frame clones, not every one. Counted here are more than 110,000 clones, 73% occurring once; the ten biggest clones make up approximately 15%. This record comes from a study of cytomegalovirus exposure and HLA in healthy donors. Study observations and caveats: Indistinguishable V segments, including TRBV6-2 and TRBV6-3, were excluded.

V lost 5 bases and J lost 3; bases outside the gene matches: 7. The CDR3 length is 17 residues. The germline CDR1 and CDR2 sequences are MNHEY and SMNVEV (reference sequence). This chain uses TRBV27 with TRBJ2-2, with 12 bases aligning to TRBD2. The sample taken for sequencing was PBMCs. The receptor was derived from a human donor in good health. The CDR3 sequence is CASSPTSGRTDTGELFF. The CDR3 nucleotides read TGTGCCAGCAGTCCAACTAGCGGGAGGACTGACACCGGGGAGCTGTTTTTT.